A single sample is the source of the 20 T cell receptor beta chains below, sequenced in a study of read filtering for tumor transcriptome and immune sequencing. The library was built from roughly 400 ng RNA with molecular barcoded adaptors for alpha/delta and beta/gamma chains. MiXCR, run by TCRdb on the reads, gives a single entry per CDR3 protein. This sample has approximately 140,000 distinct CDR3 sequences, with roughly 13% found just once. Material for sequencing was a population of CD138-negative cells sorted from bone marrow. The receptor source for this set is a donor at least 40 years old with multiple myeloma.

This clonotype was counted many times. The rearrangement uses TRBV6-1 and TRBJ2-3, with TRBD2 matching over 7 bases. V shed 7 bases, J shed 0 bases, and the junction held 10 bases outside the gene matches. This CDR3 contains 16 residues. CDR1 is MNHNS and CDR2 is SASEGT in the germline V gene. The CDR3 reads CASNLPGGDSTDTQYF. The CDR3 region has the DNA TGTGCCAGCAACCTCCCTGGGGGGGATAGCACAGATACGCAGTATTTT.

This clonotype showed up many times. V is TRBV9 and J is TRBJ2-3, with a weak D call TRBD1 (6 bases). Per germline, CDR1 SGDLS and CDR2 YYNGEE. V lost 2 bases to trimming and J lost 0 bases, with 13 bases between them. The CDR3 has 16 amino acids. The CDR3 region is CASSVTGGGSTDTQYF. The CDR3 nucleotides read TGTGCCAGCAGCGTCACTGGGGGCGGGAGCACAGATACGCAGTATTTT.

On this clonotype itself: A much bigger clone sits one base away, suggesting this may be a read error. This sequence joins TRBV12-3 or TRBV12-4 and TRBJ1-5, with 7 bases fitting TRBD1. V lost 3 bases, J lost 6 bases, and 11 bases stayed unmatched. The CDR3 consists of 16 residues. The CDR3 reads CASSFSGGGGGQPQHF. In DNA form, the CDR3 reads TGTGCCAGCAGTTTTAGTGGAGGGGGCGGAGGTCAGCCCCAGCATTTT.

This clonotype was recorded at least ten times. The chain recombines TRBV20-1 with TRBJ1-5, with TRBD1 matching 8 bases. This CDR3 is 15 amino acids long. V lost 1 base to trimming and J lost 4 bases; unmatched junction nucleotides: 6. The germline V gene encodes CDR1 DFQATT and CDR2 SNEGSKA (reference sequence). CDR3 sequence: CSARGGNRGNQPQHF. The CDR3 nucleotides read TGCAGTGCTAGAGGGGGTAACAGGGGGAATCAGCCCCAGCATTTT.

This clonotype was observed many times. The J gene is TRBJ1-4, the V gene TRBV19; D possibly corresponds to TRBD1 (5 bases). Germline CDR1 LNHDA, CDR2 SQIVND (reference sequence). This CDR3 spans 14 amino acids. V gave up 5 bases and J gave up 7 bases, with 14 bases separating them. CDR3 DNA sequence: TGTGCCAGTAGTCGGGCGGGGCGAGCTGAAAAACTGTTTTTT. It specifies CASSRAGRAEKLFF. Full variable domain (remainder filled in from reference TRBV19 and TRBJ1-4): DGGITQSPKYLFRKEGQNVTLSCEQNLNHDAMYWYRQDPGQGLRLIYYSQIVNDFQKGDIAEGYSVSREKKESFPLTVTSAQKNPTAFYLCASSRAGRAEKLFFGSGTQLSVL.

In its sample, this clonotype was seen a few times. A much larger clone lies a single base off, so this may be a read error. The gene calls are TRBV5-4 and TRBJ2-1; tentatively, D is TRBD2 (5 bases). Germline V gene data show CDR1 as SGHNT and CDR2 as YYREEE (reference sequence). This CDR3 is 13 amino acids long. CDR3 residues: CASSPRRPNGQFF. In DNA form, the CDR3 reads TGTGCCAGCAGCCCCCGGAGGCCCAATGGGCAGTTCTTC. The whole variable domain, remainder taken from reference TRBV5-4 and TRBJ2-1, is ETGVTQSPTHLIKTRGQQVTLRCSSQSGHNTVSWYQQALGQGPQFIFQYYREEENGRGNFPPRFSGLQFPNYSSELNVNALELDDSALYLCASSPRRPNGQFFGPGTRLTVL.

There are many counts of this clonotype. V and J are TRBV6-9 and TRBJ1-1; tentative D call: TRBD1 (5 bases). CDR3 length: 13 residues. Germline V lookup: CDR1 MNHGY, CDR2 SVAAGI. V was pared by 5 bases and J by 1 base, with 8 bases between. CDR3 region: CASSRTGNTEAFF. The CDR3, as DNA: TGTGCCAGCAGTCGAACAGGGAACACTGAAGCTTTCTTT.

This clonotype was seen repeatedly, ten times or more. The genes are TRBV4-1 and TRBJ2-7; 9 positions match TRBD2. V gave up 3 bases and J gave up 1 base; unmatched junction bases: 4. Germline lookup yields CDR1 MGHRA and CDR2 YSYEKL. This CDR3 comprises 15 residues. This chain's CDR3 is CASSHIAGASYEQYF. The CDR3, as DNA: TGCGCCAGCAGCCACATAGCGGGAGCTTCCTACGAGCAGTACTTC.

A note on this clonotype: A much larger clonotype is one base distant, so this may be a read error. The V gene is TRBV12-3 or TRBV12-4, the J gene TRBJ1-6; D gene uncertain. The CDR3 totals 13 residues. DNA of the CDR3: TGTGCCGGCAGTTTAACGGGAGAATCACCCCTCCACTTT. Amino acids: CAGSLTGESPLHF.

This clonotype was seen a few times. The J gene is TRBJ2-5, the V gene TRBV9; D may match TRBD1 or TRBD2 (6 bases each). Germline CDR1 reads SGDLS; CDR2 reads YYNGEE. CDR3 size: 15 residues. V dropped 0 bases and J dropped 4 bases, with 13 bases sitting between them. In DNA, the CDR3 is TGTGCCAGCAGCGTAGAGGGGGGAGTCGGAGAGACCCAGTACTTC. Residues: CASSVEGGVGETQYF.

Many counts were recorded for this clonotype. Likely a read error: the CDR3 ends without its conserved phenylalanine or tryptophan. Because the CDR3's place on the DNA is in doubt, the DNA is left out and the CDR3 is given as listed by TCRdb. The chain joins TRBV6-5 to TRBJ2-1; whether TRBD1, the table's D call, matches the DNA was not checked. The CDR3 region is 10 residues in length, termini included. Per the germline V gene, CDR1 is MNHEY and CDR2 is SVGAGI. The CDR3 sequence is CASRPQGAQL.

This clonotype was picked up a small number of times. Given a much more abundant clone one base away, this may be a read error. The chain employs TRBV7-2 and TRBJ2-1; D is unresolved. Germline lookup yields CDR1 SGHTA and CDR2 FQGNSA. This CDR3 is 12 amino acids long. CDR3 DNA: TGTGCCAGCTTTTCCAGTTACAATGGGCAGTTCTTC. This encodes CASFSSYNGQFF.

In regard to this clonotype: Since the CDR3 does not end with the conserved phenylalanine or tryptophan, this likely comes from a read error. This chain connects TRBV6-5 to TRBJ2-6, with D possibly TRBD1 on 6 matching bases. Germline V gene sequence: CDR1 MNHEY, CDR2 SVGAGI. V was cut by 2 bases and J by 2 bases, with 10 bases left in between. This CDR3 has 16 residues. CDR3 nucleotide sequence: TGTGCCAGCAGTTACGGGGGCCCCCCTGGGGCCAACGTCCTGACTTCC. This gives the protein CASSYGGPPGANVLTS.

This clonotype was seen at least ten times. The chain joins TRBV7-8 to TRBJ2-3, with 11 bases identical to TRBD2. The CDR3 length is 17 residues. CDR1 and CDR2 from the germline V gene are SGHVS and FQNEAQ. V shed 5 bases, J shed 0 bases, and the junction held 7 bases outside the gene matches. The CDR3 loop reads CASSIPGLAVSTDTQYF. CDR3 in DNA: TGTGCCAGCAGCATCCCGGGACTAGCGGTTAGCACAGATACGCAGTATTTT.

This clonotype was observed many times. The V and J genes are TRBV20-1 and TRBJ2-3; possibly TRBD1 for D (6 bases). CDR3 length: 14 residues. Deletions cut 3 bases from V and 3 bases from J, with 13 bases between. Germline-derived CDR1 and CDR2 are DFQATT and SNEGSKA (reference sequence). The CDR3 reads CSASPGDPTDTQYF. In nucleotides, the CDR3 is TGCAGTGCTAGCCCAGGGGATCCAACAGATACGCAGTATTTT.

In its sample, this clonotype was seen many times. This chain connects TRBV5-8 to TRBJ1-5, with 9 bases aligning to TRBD1. The CDR3 runs 16 residues. Trimming took 4 bases from V and 5 from J; bases not matched to a gene: 10. Germline V gene data show CDR1 as SGHTS and CDR2 as YDEGEE. CDR3 amino acids: CASSPGTGTNHQPQHF. The CDR3, as DNA: TGTGCCAGCAGCCCTGGGACAGGGACGAACCATCAGCCCCAGCATTTT.

This clonotype was seen many times. The genes are TRBV5-6 and TRBJ2-7; possible D gene TRBD1, 6 bases. Germline V lookup: CDR1 SGHDT, CDR2 YYEEEE. With 7 bases removed from V and 6 bases from J, the gap between germline ends came to 17 bases. The CDR3 is made up of 13 amino acids. The CDR3 DNA sequence: TGTGCCAGCGTAACAAGAACAGGGACCGAGCAGTACTTC. Translating it yields CASVTRTGTEQYF.

This clonotype was detected ten times or more. This chain links TRBV10-3 with TRBJ2-1; D remains unclear. V gave up 0 bases and J gave up 0 bases, with 12 bases separating them. CDR1 is ENHRY and CDR2 is SYGVKD in the germline V gene. CDR3 size: 17 residues. The CDR3 here is CAISESADLYSYNEQFF. CDR3 coding DNA: TGTGCCATCAGTGAGTCCGCTGACTTGTACTCCTACAATGAGCAGTTCTTC.

This clonotype was seen ten or more times. V and J are TRBV11-2 and TRBJ2-7; tentatively, D is TRBD1 (6 bases). Germline V lookup: CDR1 SGHAT, CDR2 FQNNGV. The V and J ends lost 1 base and 3 bases respectively, with 13 bases between them. The length of the CDR3 is 15 residues. The CDR3, as DNA: TGTGCCAGCAGCTTAGTAGCACAGGGTGGCTACGAGCAGTACTTC. Protein sequence: CASSLVAQGGYEQYF.

This clonotype was found many times. The CDR3 here is CASSYQAGGAGELFF. The CDR3 DNA reads TGTGCCAGCAGTTACCAAGCGGGAGGGGCCGGGGAGCTGTTTTTT. The chain is built from TRBV6-6 and TRBJ2-2, with 10 bases identical to TRBD2. The CDR3 runs to 15 residues. V lost 2 bases, J lost 6 bases, and 3 bases stayed unmatched. Germline loops: CDR1 MNHNY, CDR2 SVGAGI (reference sequence).